This T cell receptor beta chain derives from a study of blood T cells in healthy people across ages (dated by TCRdb to the mid-2010s). In terms of the full investigation: In model experiments, roughly one uniquely barcoded TCR beta cDNA molecule per two T cells was captured by template switching. The study measured age-related changes in TCR beta repertoire diversity using deep sequencing normalized with unique cDNA molecular identifiers. The donors were divided into four age groups: young (average 16 years), middle-aged (about 40), aged (approximately 62) and long-lived (82). To avoid experimental bias, donors of different ages were spread randomly across the sequencing lanes. Using the same blood draw, the study looked at two additional independent replicas of 1 million unique cDNA reads for two donors, one aged 18 to 30 and the other aged 80 or older.

Overall results and qualifications from the work: Bulk unsorted PBMC profiling prevented conclusive comparison of naive and antigen-experienced compartments. There was a strong correlation between observed TCR beta diversity and the percentage of naive T cells measured by flow cytometry. Observed TCR beta diversity per million T cells fell roughly linearly with age, and a significant reduction was already apparent by age around 40. Total diversity estimates from one million sequenced T cells were considered lower bounds and underestimates. Because the CMV infection status of the donors was unknown, age-related changes in expanded clonotypes may potentially have been confounded. Compared with the aged group, the long-lived group had more naive CD4+ T cells, fewer expanded clones and increased TCR diversity, a pattern suggesting age selection.

Library generation was performed with 5' RACE. The data were produced on an Illumina HiSeq 2500. A second PCR of roughly 7 to 11 cycles was performed with a sample-barcoded 5' primer and a J-beta primer mix. Each TCR beta cDNA molecule received a unique molecular identifier from a template-switch 5' adaptor carrying 12 random nucleotides. Each sample yielded at least 2.5 million CDR3-containing paired-end reads. First-strand cDNA synthesis was performed from all RNA using the Mint cDNA synthesis kit, with priming by a TRBC-specific oligonucleotide. After uracil-DNA glycosylase treatment, a first 18-cycle PCR used universal primers M1SS and BC2_uni_R on all cDNA. In the original analysis: For normalization, 1 million high-quality reads were randomly selected from each sample, with every read carrying a distinct molecular identifier. Reads sharing molecular identifiers were discarded rather than binned into consensus sequences. MiTCR, set to a Q25 quality threshold and the strictest error-elimination algorithm, was used for CDR3 identification, clonotype clustering and error correction. A nonparametric unseen species model with Euler transformation was used to estimate a lower bound on total TCR beta diversity. TCRdb applied fastp at Q25 and MiXCR to the public reads, then kept only in-frame beta chains. All rows with the same CDR3 protein become a single entry with the most common DNA and genes. The V and J calls here are based on TCRdb, not the publication. The sample profile shows roughly 1,300,000 distinct CDR3 sequences; 45% to 70% of them were found once. Together, the top ten hold 5% to 7% of the sample.

Notes on this clonotype: What antigen it recognizes has not been identified. The junction differs from germline at one of its ends, possibly a read error.

Systemically healthy Caucasian individuals from Russia, roughly 40 in total and aged roughly 6 to 95 years, were included as donors. Each donor gave roughly 11 milliliters of peripheral blood, drawn into EDTA-treated Vacutainer tubes. PBMCs were isolated by Ficoll-Paque density-gradient centrifugation, with at least 6 million obtained per sample. Total RNA, at least 6 micrograms per sample, was extracted from PBMCs with Trizol reagent. For every donor, an aliquot of PBMCs went through flow cytometry to measure the percentages of naive CD45RAhigh/CD27high T cells. Sequencing was performed on blood. The sequence derives from a man aged 18 to 29 in good health.

The CDR3 region has the sequence CASSPGGSGSPDAQYF. The DNA reads TGCGCCAGCAGCCCCGGTGGTAGCGGGAGCCCAGATGCGCAGTATTTT. The chain is made from TRBV4-1 and TRBJ2-3, and TRBD2 matches 9 of the central bases. CDR1 and CDR2 were assigned from the germline V gene as MGHRA and YSYEKL. The CDR3 runs 16 amino acids, cysteine and phenylalanine included. Only the CDR3 region is kept as DNA, spanning 48 bases read in frame from base 1.